What follows are 3 T cell receptor beta chains derived from one specimen sequenced in a study of blood T cell repertoires in COVID-19. TCRdb keeps only in-frame clones here, not all; method: immunoSEQ multiplex PCR. Found here are some 89,000 clones, around nine tenths of them singletons; the top ten hold about 2.5%. Sequenced: peripheral blood. The receptor source for this set is a man aged 45-65 years with acute or convalescent COVID-19.

The V call is TRBV12-5, the J call TRBJ1-6, with 7 bases lining up with TRBD1. CDR3 size: 14 residues. The germline CDR1 and CDR2 sequences are LGHNT and FRNRAP. Unmatched junction bases numbered 6, after V lost 8 bases and J lost 5 bases. Here the CDR3 DNA reads TGTGCTAGTAGTACAGGGGATAATAATTCACCCCTCCACTTT. Residues: CASSTGDNNSPLHF.

V and J are TRBV7-8 and TRBJ2-1; D is ambiguous. Germline CDR1 is SGHVS and CDR2 is FQNEAQ. With 1 base removed from V and 2 bases from J, the gap between germline ends came to 9 bases. This CDR3 is 15 amino acids long. The CDR3 sequence is CASSLDSRTYNEQFF. The DNA of the CDR3 is TGTGCCAGCAGCTTAGACAGCCGGACCTACAATGAGCAGTTCTTC.

This clone occurred many times. The V call is TRBV2, the J call TRBJ2-4; no firm D call. Germline-derived CDR1 and CDR2 are SNHLY and FYNNEI. CDR3 length: 12 residues. Between the trimmed V and J ends, which lost 8 bases and 8 bases, there was a span of 13 bases. CDR3 sequence: CASRRLGDIQYF. CDR3 sequence (DNA): TGTGCCAGCCGCCGCCTAGGAGACATTCAGTACTTC.